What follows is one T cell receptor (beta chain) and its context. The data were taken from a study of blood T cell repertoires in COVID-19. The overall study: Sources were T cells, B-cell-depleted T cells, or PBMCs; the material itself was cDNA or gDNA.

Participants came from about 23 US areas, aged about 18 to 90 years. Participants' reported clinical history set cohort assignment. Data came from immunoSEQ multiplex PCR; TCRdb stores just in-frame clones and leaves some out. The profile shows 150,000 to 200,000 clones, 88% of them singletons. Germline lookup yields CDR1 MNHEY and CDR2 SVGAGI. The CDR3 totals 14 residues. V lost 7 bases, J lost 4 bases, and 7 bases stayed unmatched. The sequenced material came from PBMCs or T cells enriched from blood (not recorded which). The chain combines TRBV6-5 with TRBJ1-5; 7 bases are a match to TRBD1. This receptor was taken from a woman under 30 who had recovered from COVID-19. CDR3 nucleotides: TGTGCCAGCACTATCGCGGGACAGAATCAGCCCCAGCATTTT. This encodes CASTIAGQNQPQHF.